Below are 13 T cell receptor beta chains sequenced from a single sample in a study of memory CD4+ T cells and cytomegalovirus serostatus. Sequencing was performed with immunoSEQ multiplex PCR; in TCRdb, only in-frame clones are kept and a portion is missing. The repertoire has approximately 50,000 clones, over 65% of them found once; the top ten carry 2.6%. The sort gate was single viable CD3+CD4+CD8-CD45RO+ cells for memory CD4+ T cells. Sequenced: memory CD4+ T cells from blood. These receptors were obtained from an adult in good health and CMV-seropositive.

The chain couples TRBV7-9 to TRBJ2-5, with TRBD1 matching over 9 bases. With 5 bases clipped from V and 4 bases from J, the junction kept 8 bases outside the gene matches. The CDR3 contains 15 residues. Looked up from germline, CDR1 is SEHNR and CDR2 is FQNEAQ (reference sequence). CDR3 in amino acids: CASSRGQGGLETQYF. The DNA of the CDR3 is TGTGCCAGCAGCCGGGGACAGGGAGGGTTAGAGACCCAGTACTTC. The full variable domain, rest sourced from reference TRBV7-9 and TRBJ2-5, is DTGVSQNPRHKITKRGQNVTFRCDPISEHNRLYWYRQTLGQGPEFLTYFQNEAQLEKSRLLSDRFSAERPKGSFSTLEIQRTEQGDSAMYLCASSRGQGGLETQYFGPGTRLLVL.

This sequence joins TRBV7-9 and TRBJ1-5; D remains unclear. The length of the CDR3 is 12 residues. V lost 2 bases and J 4 bases, leaving 3 bases between the germline ends. Per germline, CDR1 SEHNR and CDR2 FQNEAQ (reference sequence). The CDR3 DNA follows: TGTGCCAGCAGCTTACCAAATCAGCCCCAGCATTTT. It codes for CASSLPNQPQHF. Variable domain in full (rest from reference TRBV7-9 and TRBJ1-5): DTGVSQNPRHKITKRGQNVTFRCDPISEHNRLYWYRQTLGQGPEFLTYFQNEAQLEKSRLLSDRFSAERPKGSFSTLEIQRTEQGDSAMYLCASSLPNQPQHFGDGTRLSIL.

V is TRBV7-8 and J is TRBJ2-7, with TRBD2 identical over 14 bases. This CDR3 comprises 18 residues. CDR1 and CDR2 from the germline V gene are SGHVS and FQNEAQ. J was trimmed by 4 bases and V by 5 bases; bases with no gene match: 13. CDR3 sequence reads: CASSRTRTSGRTLYEQYF. CDR3 DNA: TGTGCCAGCAGCCGAACGAGGACTAGCGGGAGGACCCTTTACGAGCAGTACTTC. The entire variable domain, with the rest obtained from reference TRBV7-8 and TRBJ2-7, is as follows: GAGVSQSPRYKVAKRGQDVALRCDPISGHVSLFWYQQALGQGPEFLTYFQNEAQLDKSGLPSDRFFAERPEGSVSTLKIQRTQQEDSAVYLCASSRTRTSGRTLYEQYFGPGTRLTVT.

V is TRBV29-1 and J is TRBJ2-1; either TRBD1 or TRBD2 may fit D (5 bases each). V was pared by 6 bases and J by 5 bases, with 14 bases between. The V gene's germline CDR1 is SQVTM and CDR2 ANQGSEA. CDR3 length: 13 amino acids. CDR3: CSVGSTGHNEQFF. CDR3 nucleotide sequence: TGCAGCGTGGGATCTACGGGGCACAATGAGCAGTTCTTC.

This chain links TRBV30 with TRBJ2-1, with D unclear. CDR1 is GTSNPN and CDR2 is SVGIG in the germline V gene (reference sequence). The CDR3 covers 12 residues. Trimming removed 2 bases from V and 7 bases from J, with 9 bases in between. CDR3 nucleotides: TGTGCCTGGAGTTCAGGCCCAAATGAGCAGTTCTTC. The encoded protein is CAWSSGPNEQFF.

The V call is TRBV7-3, the J call TRBJ2-5; 8 bases fit TRBD1. CDR1 and CDR2 (germline): SGHTA, FQGTGA. V was pared by 5 bases and J by 4 bases, with 9 bases of the junction left unmatched. This CDR3 is 15 amino acids long. CDR3 residues: CASSPGQGRIETQYF. The CDR3 region has the DNA TGTGCCAGCAGCCCCGGACAGGGTAGGATAGAGACCCAGTACTTC.

The rearrangement links TRBV7-9 to TRBJ2-5, with a weak D call TRBD1 (6 bases). Germline assignment: CDR1 SEHNR and CDR2 FQNEAQ (reference sequence). Trimming stripped 6 bases from V and 5 bases from J, with 7 bases between. This CDR3 has 11 amino acids. CDR3 sequence: CASSRGETQYF. CDR3 in DNA: TGTGCCAGCAGTAGGGGGGAGACCCAGTACTTC.

The genes are TRBV7-2 and TRBJ2-1; TRBD1 is a possible D gene (6 bases). V was trimmed by 4 bases and J by 10 bases, leaving 17 bases between them. There are 14 residues in the CDR3. From germline, CDR1 is SGHTA and CDR2 FQGNSA. The CDR3 loop reads CASSSRLPDREQFF. CDR3 DNA sequence: TGTGCCAGCAGCTCCCGCCTACCGGACAGAGAGCAGTTCTTC.

In DNA, the CDR3 is TGTGCCAGCAGCCAAGATAACGGGTTGTGGCGGGAGGGCCTTGAGACCCAGTACTTC. Translating it yields CASSQDNGLWREGLETQYF. V usage is TRBV14 and J usage is TRBJ2-5, with TRBD2 matching 9 bases. Germline trimming cut 0 bases from V and 5 bases from J; bases unmatched to any gene: 16. Germline V gives CDR1 SGHDN, CDR2 FVKESK. The CDR3 totals 19 residues. Combining the CDR3 with reference TRBV14 and TRBJ2-5 gives the whole variable domain EAGVTQFPSHSVIEKGQTVTLRCDPISGHDNLYWYRRVMGKEIKFLLHFVKESKQDESGMPNNRFLAERTGGTYSTLKVQPAELEDSGVYFCASSQDNGLWREGLETQYFGPGTRLLVL.

The chain is built from TRBV2 and TRBJ2-5, with D maybe TRBD2 (6 bases). CDR1 is SNHLY and CDR2 is FYNNEI in the germline V gene. CDR3 length: 13 residues. V was clipped by 5 bases and J by 5 bases, with 12 bases between them. CDR3 in amino acids: CASSYGREETQYF. As DNA, the CDR3 is TGTGCCAGCAGTTACGGACGGGAGGAGACCCAGTACTTC.

The chain carries TRBV18 and TRBJ1-3, with 8 bases that match TRBD1. V trimming: 3 bases; J trimming: 0 bases; junction bases outside the gene matches: 1. The CDR3 consists of 15 residues. Looked up from germline, CDR1 is KGHSH and CDR2 is LQKENI. CDR3 in amino acids: CASSPGTGSGNTIYF. CDR3 coding DNA: TGTGCCAGCTCACCCGGGACAGGCTCTGGAAACACCATATATTTT.

This clone was seen only a few times. CDR3 loop: CASSLVAGVGEQFF. The CDR3, as DNA: TGTGCCAGCAGCTTAGTAGCGGGAGTGGGTGAGCAGTTCTTC. The genes are TRBV7-9 and TRBJ2-1; 9 nucleotides agree with TRBD2. Trimming took 1 base from V and 9 from J; bases not matched to a gene: 4. CDR1 SEHNR and CDR2 FQNEAQ come from the germline V gene (reference sequence). The CDR3 extends over 14 amino acids.

In its sample, this clone was seen once. V is TRBV2 and J is TRBJ1-3, with D hard to call. The V gene lost 10 bases and the J gene lost 0 bases, with 10 bases spanning the gap. CDR3 length: 13 residues. Germline CDR1 SNHLY, CDR2 FYNNEI. CDR3 region: CATGINSGNTIYF. As DNA, the CDR3 is TGTGCCACCGGGATAAACTCTGGAAACACCATATATTTT.